This TCR beta chain is drawn from a study of T cell changes during pregnancy in multiple sclerosis. Per germline, CDR1 SGHNT and CDR2 YENEEA. The CDR3 is made up of 16 amino acids. The trim removed 6 bases at V and 4 bases at J, leaving 12 bases unmatched. Sequencing was performed with immunoSEQ multiplex PCR; in TCRdb, only in-frame clones are kept and a portion is missing. This table holds around 80,000 clones, 92% found once. The gene calls are TRBV11-3 and TRBJ2-1; 7 bases are shared with TRBD1. The specimen was peripheral blood, collected before pregnancy. The clonotype comes from a female donor with multiple sclerosis, enrolled in a pregnancy study. Here the CDR3 DNA reads TGTGCCAGCAGTCAGGGGGTAGGCGGGCTGTACAATGAGCAGTTCTTC. This sequence encodes CASSQGVGGLYNEQFF. Drawing the rest from reference TRBV11-3 and TRBJ2-1, the complete variable domain is EAGVVQSPRYKIIEKKQPVAFWCNPISGHNTLYWYLQNLGQGPELLIRYENEEAVDDSQLPKDRFSAERLKGVDSTLKIQPAELGDSAVYLCASSQGVGGLYNEQFFGPGTRLTVL.